The 30 T cell receptor beta chains below were found in one sample sequenced in a study of blood T cell repertoires in COVID-19. TCRdb keeps only in-frame clones here, not all; method: immunoSEQ multiplex PCR. The repertoire holds approximately 160,000 clones, with 80% to 85% as singletons. The sample was peripheral blood. Receptors were obtained from a woman aged 80 or over with active or convalescent COVID-19.

The chain combines TRBV9 with TRBJ1-1; TRBD1 might be the D (5 bases). The CDR3 covers 13 residues. Trimming cost V 4 bases and J 6 bases, with 13 bases left between them. Germline V gene sequence: CDR1 SGDLS, CDR2 YYNGEE. CDR3 protein: CASSSRWGAEAFF. CDR3 in DNA: TGTGCCAGCAGCTCCAGATGGGGGGCTGAAGCTTTCTTT.

V is TRBV5-6 and J is TRBJ1-5; D perhaps matches TRBD1 (6 bases). The V and J ends lost 0 bases and 4 bases respectively, with 17 bases between them. This CDR3 has 17 residues. Looked up from germline, CDR1 is SGHDT and CDR2 is YYEEEE. This chain's CDR3 is CASSLEGGGAKNQPQHF. Here the CDR3 DNA reads TGTGCCAGCAGCTTGGAGGGCGGGGGCGCGAAGAATCAGCCCCAGCATTTT.

This sequence joins TRBV19 and TRBJ2-2; 9 nucleotides match TRBD1. Germline CDR1 reads LNHDA; CDR2 reads SQIVND (reference sequence). CDR3 length: 16 amino acids. V lost 3 bases to trimming and J lost 0 bases; unmatched junction nucleotides: 2. The CDR3 loop reads CASSIRTGANTGELFF. CDR3 in DNA: TGTGCCAGTAGTATCCGGACAGGGGCGAACACCGGGGAGCTGTTTTTT.

The CDR3 is CASSPAVSYNEQFF. The CDR3 DNA follows: TGTGCCAGCTCACCGGCTGTCTCCTACAATGAGCAGTTCTTC. V gene TRBV18 combines with J gene TRBJ2-1; no reliable D call. Germline V lookup: CDR1 KGHSH, CDR2 LQKENI. CDR3 length equals 14 residues. The V end lost 3 bases, the J end lost 0 bases, and 6 bases lay between the germline ends.

This clone was recorded only once. The chain carries TRBV19 and TRBJ1-1; D is undetermined. This CDR3 is built from 13 residues. V lost 3 bases and J lost 10, with 15 bases in between. The germline CDR1 and CDR2 sequences are LNHDA and SQIVND (reference sequence). The DNA for the CDR3 is TGTGCCAGTAGTATCGGTCTCCCTGACTCAGCTTTCTTT. This translates into CASSIGLPDSAFF.

This chain connects TRBV6-6 to TRBJ2-3; perhaps TRBD1 as D (5 bases). Trimming removed 7 bases at V and 2 bases at J, with 10 bases between. CDR1 MNHNY and CDR2 SVGAGI come from the germline V gene (reference sequence). The CDR3 totals 13 residues. The CDR3, as DNA: TGTGCCAGCAAAGGGGATCCCACAGATACGCAGTATTTT. Residues: CASKGDPTDTQYF.

The CDR3 here is CTSSQGRLAPGETQYF. DNA for the CDR3: TGCACCAGCAGCCAAGGGAGACTAGCCCCCGGGGAGACCCAGTACTTC. The chain employs TRBV1 and TRBJ2-5; TRBD2, the table's D call, was not compared with the DNA. TRBV1 represents a pseudogene. CDR3 length: 16 residues.

The chain recombines TRBV19 with TRBJ1-2; TRBD1 matches at 9 bases. The junction had 9 bases not matched to a gene; V was cut back by 4 bases and J by 0 bases. The CDR3 runs to 17 residues. Germline CDR1 and CDR2: LNHDA and SQIVND (reference sequence). This CDR3 is CASSTWTGDHPNYGYTF. DNA of the CDR3: TGTGCCAGTAGTACATGGACAGGGGATCATCCTAACTATGGCTACACCTTC.

This clone was recorded once. The J gene is TRBJ1-1, the V gene TRBV7-2, with D tentatively TRBD1 (6 bases). Germline V gene lookup returns CDR1 SGHTA and CDR2 FQGNSA. V was cut by 2 bases and J by 6 bases, with 10 bases left in between. The CDR3 totals 13 residues. CDR3 sequence reads: CASSLQGIAEAFF. Here the CDR3 DNA reads TGTGCCAGCAGCTTACAGGGGATCGCTGAAGCTTTCTTT.

This sequence joins TRBV11-3 and TRBJ2-3, with 8 bases that match TRBD1. Losses at the gene ends were 1 base for V and 0 bases for J; bases not matched to a gene: 12. CDR1 and CDR2 (germline): SGHNT, YENEEA. The CDR3 spans 19 residues. CDR3 bases: TGTGCCAGCAGCTTAGGGGACAGGTGGAACCGCGAGAGCACAGATACGCAGTATTTT. Its protein is CASSLGDRWNRESTDTQYF. Together with reference TRBV11-3 and TRBJ2-3, the CDR3 gives the full variable domain: EAGVVQSPRYKIIEKKQPVAFWCNPISGHNTLYWYLQNLGQGPELLIRYENEEAVDDSQLPKDRFSAERLKGVDSTLKIQPAELGDSAVYLCASSLGDRWNRESTDTQYFGPGTRLTVL.

The chain combines TRBV19 with TRBJ1-4; the D gene is possibly TRBD1 (5 bases). The CDR3 totals 15 residues. V was shortened by 5 bases and J by 2 bases, with 12 bases between the two germline ends. The germline V gene has CDR1 LNHDA and CDR2 SQIVND (reference sequence). CDR3 in DNA: TGTGCCAGTAGTGCCCTAGGGGCCACTAATGAAAAACTGTTTTTT. Translation: CASSALGATNEKLFF.

The chain employs TRBV25-1 and TRBJ2-7; 12 bases are a match to TRBD2. The CDR3 totals 17 residues. Losses at the gene ends were 2 bases for V and 2 bases for J; bases not matched to a gene: 7. CDR1 is MGHDK and CDR2 is SYGVNS in the germline V gene. CDR3: CASSEPGLAGKTYEQYF. The CDR3, as DNA: TGTGCCAGCAGTGAACCAGGACTAGCGGGGAAGACCTACGAGCAGTACTTC.

The chain recombines TRBV7-8 with TRBJ1-3; D gene uncertain. The CDR3 is made up of 14 amino acids. Germline V gives CDR1 SGHVS, CDR2 FQNEAQ. Deletions cut 5 bases from V and 0 bases from J, with 8 bases between. The CDR3 nucleotides are TGTGCCAGCAGCCGGGAGGGCTCTGGAAACACCATATATTTT. It specifies CASSREGSGNTIYF.

This clone has just a few counts. The CDR3 loop is CASSSEGGGRGRSQYF. The CDR3 region has the DNA TGTGCCAGCAGCTCAGAGGGGGGGGGCCGAGGGAGATCGCAGTATTTT. The V gene is TRBV7-2, the J gene TRBJ2-3; weak D call: TRBD2 (7 bases). Trimming pared 4 bases from V and 10 bases from J, leaving 24 bases between. CDR3 length: 16 residues. Germline CDR1 SGHTA, CDR2 FQGNSA.

This clone was seen just once. V gene TRBV29-1 combines with J gene TRBJ1-1; D is unresolved. V was cut by 3 bases and J by 5 bases, with 10 bases left in between. Germline CDR1 is SQVTM and CDR2 is ANQGSEA. The CDR3 loop spans 12 amino acids. The CDR3 is CSVDGGLTEAFF. The CDR3 nucleotides read TGCAGCGTTGATGGCGGGTTAACTGAAGCTTTCTTT.

CDR3 sequence: CASSFQGVPNYGYTF. Here the CDR3 DNA reads TGTGCCAGCAGCTTCCAGGGGGTCCCTAACTATGGCTACACCTTC. The J gene is TRBJ1-2, the V gene TRBV7-9; 7 bases line up with TRBD1. V trimming: 3 bases; J trimming: 0 bases; junction bases outside the gene matches: 4. In germline, CDR1 is SEHNR, CDR2 FQNEAQ (reference sequence). The CDR3 totals 15 residues.

CDR3 region: CASSPRTKSGETQYF. DNA of the CDR3: TGCGCCAGCAGCCCCAGGACAAAGTCGGGAGAGACCCAGTACTTC. The chain carries TRBV5-1 and TRBJ2-5; a weak D match, TRBD1 (5 bases). The germline V gene encodes CDR1 SGHRS and CDR2 YFSETQ. The V end lost 4 bases, the J end lost 4 bases, and 17 bases lay between the germline ends. The CDR3 has 15 residues.

The chain uses TRBV19 and TRBJ1-2; D not certain. Germline assignment: CDR1 LNHDA and CDR2 SQIVND (reference sequence). There are 14 residues in the CDR3. V was shortened by 7 bases and J by 6 bases, with 18 bases between the two germline ends. In DNA, the CDR3 is TGTGCCAGTACCCCCCGAGGAGGAGGAGATGGCTACACCTTC. Translated, it gives CASTPRGGGDGYTF.

This rearrangement joins TRBV3-1 (or the pseudogene TRBV3-2) to TRBJ1-3, with 8 bases identical to TRBD1. CDR3 length equals 15 residues. Per the germline V gene, CDR1 is LGHDT and CDR2 is YNNKEL (reference sequence). Trimming removed 5 bases from V and 8 bases from J; junction bases left unmatched: 11. In DNA, the CDR3 is TGTGCCAGCAGCGACCAGGGGGCGACCCGGCACACCATATATTTT. Protein: CASSDQGATRHTIYF.

The genes are TRBV5-6 and TRBJ2-1; 8 bases agree with TRBD2. The J segment lost 4 bases and the V segment lost 7 bases, leaving 10 bases of the junction unmatched. Germline CDR1 is SGHDT and CDR2 is YYEEEE. The CDR3 spans 15 residues. The CDR3 DNA reads as TGTGCCAGCGTAATTAGCGGGGCATTTTACAATGAGCAGTTCTTC. Its protein product is CASVISGAFYNEQFF.

Remarks on this clone: Other DNA sequences from this sample encode an identical CDR3 as well. This chain links TRBV6-5 with TRBJ1-5; D not certain. Germline CDR1 reads MNHEY; CDR2 reads SVGAGI. Trimming removed 6 bases from V and 0 bases from J, with 9 bases in between. The CDR3 runs to 14 residues. Here the CDR3 reads CASSPRDSNQPQHF. CDR3 nucleotides: TGTGCCAGCAGCCCCCGAGATAGCAATCAGCCCCAGCATTTT.

The V and J genes are TRBV10-2 and TRBJ2-1; TRBD2 matches 9 bases. CDR3 length equals 14 residues. Germline V CDR1 and CDR2: WSHSY, SAAADI. Germline trimming cut 7 bases from V and 10 bases from J; bases unmatched to any gene: 11. The CDR3 sequence: CASIGSSGELEQFF. The CDR3, as DNA: TGCGCCAGCATCGGGTCTAGCGGGGAGTTGGAGCAGTTCTTC.

V and J are TRBV9 and TRBJ2-2; unclear D gene. V shed 0 bases and J shed 4 bases, with 16 bases lying between them. The CDR3 contains 17 residues. Germline CDR1 is SGDLS and CDR2 is YYNGEE. The CDR3 here is CASSVAPHMSGTGELFF. The DNA of the CDR3 is TGTGCCAGCAGCGTAGCACCCCATATGTCGGGCACCGGGGAGCTGTTTTTT.

The chain couples TRBV6-5 to TRBJ2-4, with D hard to call. Trimming removed 5 bases from V and 0 bases from J, with 11 bases in between. CDR3 length: 15 amino acids. The V gene's germline CDR1 is MNHEY and CDR2 SVGAGI. The CDR3 is CASSRPPPAKNIQYF. The CDR3 nucleotides read TGTGCCAGCAGTCGTCCCCCCCCAGCCAAAAACATTCAGTACTTC.

The chain recombines TRBV29-1 with TRBJ2-3; a possible D gene is TRBD2 (6 bases). Germline V gives CDR1 SQVTM, CDR2 ANQGSEA. This CDR3 has 14 residues. The V gene lost 3 bases and the J gene lost 4 bases, with 14 bases spanning the gap. The CDR3 reads CSVDWGGVSDTQYF. CDR3 DNA sequence: TGCAGCGTTGATTGGGGAGGAGTATCAGATACGCAGTATTTT.

This clone has just one count. The chain recombines TRBV19 with TRBJ1-3; D is unclear. CDR1 and CDR2 from the germline V gene are LNHDA and SQIVND (reference sequence). With 7 bases removed from V and 16 bases from J, the gap between germline ends came to 23 bases. The CDR3 has 13 amino acids. CDR3 nucleotide sequence: TGTGCCAGTACCGGGTATCAACTGGCCGGTTTGTATTTT. It yields the protein CASTGYQLAGLYF.

CDR3 DNA: TGTGCCAGCTTATCCGGGACAGGCTCCTACGAGCAGTACTTC. As protein: CASLSGTGSYEQYF. The J gene is TRBJ2-7, the V gene TRBV6-5; TRBD1 matches at 8 bases. The ends lost 8 bases at V and 0 bases at J; junction bases unmatched: 6. CDR3 length: 14 amino acids. CDR1 and CDR2 (germline): MNHEY, SVGAGI.

This clone has just a few counts. The chain is built from TRBV7-9 and TRBJ2-1; 8 positions agree with TRBD2. Trimming cost V 6 bases and J 7 bases; bases outside gene matches: 8. There are 14 residues in the CDR3. Germline-derived CDR1 and CDR2 are SEHNR and FQNEAQ (reference sequence). CDR3 amino acids: CASSFSGVGNEQFF. CDR3 nucleotides: TGTGCCAGCAGTTTTAGCGGGGTAGGAAATGAGCAGTTCTTC.

The chain links TRBV10-3 to TRBJ1-1; possibly TRBD1 for D (5 bases). From germline, CDR1 is ENHRY and CDR2 SYGVKD. The CDR3 is made up of 14 amino acids. The ends were cut back, 8 bases at V and 0 bases at J, with 13 bases in the middle. As DNA, the CDR3 is TGTGCCATCGGGGCGTCTGGTATGAACACTGAAGCTTTCTTT. This translates into CAIGASGMNTEAFF.

V gene TRBV5-6 combines with J gene TRBJ2-1; 7 bases match TRBD2. CDR1 is SGHDT and CDR2 is YYEEEE in the germline V gene. The CDR3 loop spans 16 amino acids. J was trimmed by 6 bases and V by 0 bases; bases with no gene match: 9. The CDR3 spells CASSLAGGRTGNEQFF. The CDR3 DNA reads TGTGCCAGCAGCTTGGCCGGCGGGAGAACGGGCAATGAGCAGTTCTTC.